This entry lists 26 T cell receptor beta chains sequenced from one sample in a study of blood T cells in healthy people across ages. Alongside a J-beta primer mix, a sample-barcoded 5' primer served in a second PCR lasting about 7 to 12 cycles. MiXCR was run by TCRdb on the 5' RACE reads, yielding one entry per CDR3 protein. The data show roughly 2 million distinct CDR3 sequences, approximately 50% seen once. Sequences were obtained from blood. Receptor source: a woman between 40 and 50 years old in good health.

This clonotype has only a few counts. The chain has TRBV28 and TRBJ1-4; D possibly corresponds to TRBD1 (5 bases). Germline V lookup: CDR1 MDHEN, CDR2 SYDVKM. V dropped 6 bases and J dropped 0 bases, with 11 bases sitting between them. The CDR3 has 15 residues. CDR3 nucleotides: TGTGCCAGCAGACCTGGGGGAGCAACTAATGAAAAACTGTTTTTT. It yields the protein CASRPGGATNEKLFF.

This clonotype was recorded a few times. V usage is TRBV28 and J usage is TRBJ2-3; D remains ambiguous. CDR1 MDHEN and CDR2 SYDVKM come from the germline V gene. The CDR3 loop spans 14 amino acids. Trimming removed 5 bases from V and 2 bases from J, with 11 bases in between. The CDR3 spells CASSTLGHTDTQYF. CDR3 DNA: TGTGCCAGCAGTACTTTGGGTCACACAGATACGCAGTATTTT.

The chain combines TRBV27 with TRBJ1-1; tentative D call: TRBD1 (5 bases). CDR1 MNHEY and CDR2 SMNVEV come from the germline V gene (reference sequence). This CDR3 is 12 amino acids long. With 6 bases removed from V and 8 bases from J, the gap between germline ends came to 13 bases. CDR3 sequence: CASSRWGGEAFF. Here the CDR3 DNA reads TGTGCCAGCAGCAGGTGGGGGGGGGAAGCTTTCTTT.

The chain uses TRBV5-1 and TRBJ2-6, with a possible D match to TRBD1 (6 bases). The germline V gene has CDR1 SGHRS and CDR2 YFSETQ. Trimming removed 2 bases at V and 0 bases at J, with 12 bases between. The CDR3 is made up of 17 amino acids. CDR3 DNA: TGCGCCAGCAGCTTCAGGGGAGCTAACTCTGGGGCCAACGTCCTGACTTTC. This gives the protein CASSFRGANSGANVLTF. Variable domain in full (rest from reference TRBV5-1 and TRBJ2-6): KAGVTQTPRYLIKTRGQQVTLSCSPISGHRSVSWYQQTPGQGLQFLFEYFSETQRNKGNFPGRFSGRQFSNSRSEMNVSTLELGDSALYLCASSFRGANSGANVLTFGAGSRLTVL.

This sequence joins TRBV20-1 and TRBJ2-1; D not certain. Per the germline V gene, CDR1 is DFQATT and CDR2 is SNEGSKA (reference sequence). The ends were cut back, 0 bases at V and 5 bases at J, with 17 bases in the middle. The length of the CDR3 is 16 residues. CDR3 region: CSARERWEKRNNEQFF. The CDR3 DNA reads TGCAGTGCTAGAGAACGGTGGGAAAAAAGAAACAATGAGCAGTTCTTC.

This clonotype appeared a few times. The germline gene is not matched at one end of the junction; a read error may be the cause. The genes are TRBV28 and TRBJ1-6; TRBD1 is a possible D gene (6 bases). This CDR3 contains 14 residues. Looked up from germline, CDR1 is MDHEN and CDR2 is SYDVKM. The CDR3 loop is CAGSRDRTRPPLHF. The CDR3 DNA is TGTGCCGGCAGTCGCGACAGGACTAGGCCACCCCTCCACTTT.

The V gene is TRBV6-2 or TRBV6-3, the J gene TRBJ2-7, with 8 bases aligning to TRBD2. J was trimmed by 2 bases and V by 5 bases; bases with no gene match: 8. Germline CDR1 and CDR2: MNHEY and SVGEGT. The length of the CDR3 is 15 residues. CDR3: CASSPRGGNPYEQYF. The CDR3 DNA follows: TGTGCCAGCAGTCCACGGGGGGGCAATCCCTACGAGCAGTACTTC.

This clonotype was seen a few times. CDR3 DNA sequence: TGCAGTGCCCGCGAGGGGGTCGGAGATACGCAGTATTTT. This encodes CSAREGVGDTQYF. The genes are TRBV20-1 and TRBJ2-3; the D gene is possibly TRBD1 (6 bases). The V and J ends lost 6 bases and 5 bases respectively, with 15 bases between them. This CDR3 spans 13 amino acids. Germline V gene sequence: CDR1 DFQATT, CDR2 SNEGSKA (reference sequence).

This clonotype has more than one count but fewer than ten. This chain joins TRBV7-2 and TRBJ1-5; D remains ambiguous. This CDR3 spans 13 amino acids. Germline V lookup: CDR1 SGHTA, CDR2 FQGNSA. Trimming removed 7 bases from V and 7 bases from J, with 14 bases in between. CDR3 DNA: TGTGCCAGCACCAACCCACCGCGGCAGCCCCAGCATTTT. Residues: CASTNPPRQPQHF.

The rearrangement links TRBV29-1 to TRBJ1-2, with 11 bases that match TRBD1. CDR1 and CDR2 (germline): SQVTM, ANQGSEA. The CDR3 has 13 amino acids. V lost 5 bases to trimming and J lost 8 bases; unmatched junction nucleotides: 7. The CDR3 region is CSVPTDRGLGYTF. The CDR3 DNA is TGCAGCGTTCCTACGGACAGGGGGCTGGGCTACACCTTC.

CDR3 sequence: CSASLRGSSYNSPLHF. DNA of the CDR3: TGCAGTGCTAGTTTGCGGGGGAGCTCCTATAATTCACCCCTCCACTTT. V is TRBV20-1 and J is TRBJ1-6; perhaps TRBD1 as D (5 bases). The CDR3 runs 16 residues. V was cut by 3 bases and J by 0 bases, with 12 bases left in between. Per the germline V gene, CDR1 is DFQATT and CDR2 is SNEGSKA (reference sequence).

This clonotype was detected only once. V gene TRBV7-2 combines with J gene TRBJ1-4; weak D call: TRBD1 (5 bases). Germline V gene sequence: CDR1 SGHTA, CDR2 FQGNSA. The V and J ends lost 5 bases and 4 bases respectively, with 14 bases between them. CDR3 length: 15 amino acids. The CDR3 here is CASSRRGLNNEKLFF. The CDR3 DNA reads as TGTGCCAGCAGCCGCCGGGGGTTGAATAATGAAAAACTGTTTTTT.

This clonotype was picked up a small number of times. The V and J genes are TRBV5-1 and TRBJ2-6; D uncertain. The CDR3 totals 14 residues. The V end lost 6 bases, the J end lost 1 base, and 8 bases lay between the germline ends. Germline loops: CDR1 SGHRS, CDR2 YFSETQ. CDR3 coding DNA: TGCGCCAGCATGCGGCTATCTGGGGCCAACGTCCTGACTTTC. Translating it yields CASMRLSGANVLTF. The full variable domain, with the rest looked up from reference TRBV5-1 and TRBJ2-6, is KAGVTQTPRYLIKTRGQQVTLSCSPISGHRSVSWYQQTPGQGLQFLFEYFSETQRNKGNFPGRFSGRQFSNSRSEMNVSTLELGDSALYLCASMRLSGANVLTFGAGSRLTVL.

As regards this clonotype: One end of the junction does not line up with germline, which may come from a read error. This chain connects TRBV4-1 to TRBJ2-7, with D maybe TRBD1 (6 bases). The CDR3 has 16 residues. Germline assignment: CDR1 MGHRA and CDR2 YSYEKL. The CDR3 here is CVSSQVSGHSSYEQYF. The CDR3 DNA sequence: TGCGTCAGCAGCCAAGTATCGGGACACAGCTCCTACGAGCAGTACTTC.

This chain links TRBV3-1 with TRBJ2-5; 7 nucleotides line up with TRBD1. The CDR3 runs 14 residues. With V trimmed by 4 bases and J by 3 bases, 5 bases remained unmatched. From germline, CDR1 is LGHDT and CDR2 YNNKEL (reference sequence). CDR3 nucleotide sequence: TGTGCCAGCAGCCCTAACGACAGGGAAGAGACCCAGTACTTC. Its protein is CASSPNDREETQYF.

This clonotype showed up just once. Its ends do not fully match the called genes, so a read error is possible. The V call is TRBV7-3, the J call TRBJ2-3; TRBD1 agrees at 9 bases. This CDR3 is built from 16 residues. Germline assignment: CDR1 SGHTA and CDR2 FQGTGA. CDR3 region: CAGSLSPGQGADTQYF. The CDR3 DNA reads as TGTGCCGGCAGCCTTTCTCCGGGACAGGGCGCCGATACGCAGTATTTT.

This rearrangement joins TRBV21-1 to TRBJ2-5; TRBD2 reflects the table's D call only, with no check against the DNA. TRBV21-1 is deemed a pseudogene. The CDR3 length is 16 residues. Written as DNA, the CDR3 is TGTGCCAGCAGCAATGGCCTAGCGGGGGGAGTTGGGACCCAGTACTTC. Its protein product is CASSNGLAGGVGTQYF.

The V and J genes are TRBV27 and TRBJ1-4, with TRBD1 as a possible D gene (5 bases). V lost 8 bases to trimming and J lost 8 bases, with 12 bases between them. Germline V lookup: CDR1 MNHEY, CDR2 SMNVEV (reference sequence). The CDR3 spans 12 residues. The CDR3 sequence is CASSGGDEKLFF. The CDR3 DNA sequence: TGTGCCAGCTCGGGGGGTGACGAAAAACTGTTTTTT.

This clonotype was seen a handful of times. CDR3 sequence (DNA): TGTGCCAGCACCAAACGACAGGAGGAAAAACTGTTTTTT. The encoded protein is CASTKRQEEKLFF. The chain recombines TRBV6-5 with TRBJ1-4; a possible D gene is TRBD1 (6 bases). The CDR3 extends over 13 amino acids. V lost 7 bases to trimming and J lost 8 bases, with 14 bases between them. The V gene's germline CDR1 is MNHEY and CDR2 SVGAGI.

This chain connects TRBV7-9 to TRBJ2-1; 10 bases line up with TRBD1. Germline V gene data show CDR1 as SEHNR and CDR2 as FQNEAQ (reference sequence). The ends lost 5 bases at V and 7 bases at J; junction bases unmatched: 11. The CDR3 contains 16 residues. CDR3 region: CASSQTGDRGTNEQFF. The CDR3 coding sequence is TGTGCCAGCAGCCAAACGGGGGACAGGGGAACAAATGAGCAGTTCTTC.

The genes are TRBV20-1 and TRBJ2-1, with 8 positions matching TRBD1. With the DNA end fitting TRBJ2-7 better, the J assignment may be wrong. Germline-derived CDR1 and CDR2 are DFQATT and SNEGSKA (reference sequence). This CDR3 has 13 residues. The CDR3 sequence is CSARMVTGDEQYF. The CDR3 coding sequence is TGCAGTGCTAGGATGGTGACAGGGGACGAGCAGTACTTC.

With respect to this clonotype: One end of the junction fails to match germline, which may point to a read error. The rearrangement uses TRBV7-2 and TRBJ2-1; D possibly corresponds to TRBD2 (6 bases). CDR3 size: 16 residues. In germline, CDR1 is SGHTA, CDR2 FQGNSA. CDR3 DNA sequence: TGTGCCGGCAGCTTAGGGCACGGGGGTTCCTACAATGAGCAGTTCTTC. Translated: CAGSLGHGGSYNEQFF. The entire variable domain, with the rest obtained from reference TRBV7-2 and TRBJ2-1, is as follows: GAGVSQSPSNKVTEKGKDVELRCDPISGHTALYWYRQSLGQGLEFLIYFQGNSAPDKSGLPSDRFSAERTGGSVSTLTIQRTQQEDSAVYLCAGSLGHGGSYNEQFFGPGTRLTVL.

The chain carries TRBV7-2 and TRBJ2-6; 14 bases are shared with TRBD2. This CDR3 has 17 amino acids. Unmatched junction bases numbered 3, after V lost 6 bases and J lost 2 bases. CDR1 is SGHTA and CDR2 is FQGNSA in the germline V gene. In DNA, the CDR3 is TGTGCCAGCAGGTTGACTAGCGGGGGGGCTGGGGCCAACGTCCTGACTTTC. It codes for CASRLTSGGAGANVLTF.

The chain links TRBV7-2 to TRBJ2-5; 7 nucleotides align to TRBD1. The CDR3 length is 16 residues. Germline trimming cut 5 bases from V and 0 bases from J; bases unmatched to any gene: 9. Germline CDR1 is SGHTA and CDR2 is FQGNSA. DNA for the CDR3: TGTGCCAGCAGCGCCAGGGTCAGGGGGTACCAAGAGACCCAGTACTTC. Translating it yields CASSARVRGYQETQYF.

Only a few counts were recorded for this clonotype. This sequence joins TRBV27 and TRBJ1-2, with D hard to call. Germline V lookup: CDR1 MNHEY, CDR2 SMNVEV (reference sequence). The CDR3 length is 11 residues. The ends were cut back, 10 bases at V and 6 bases at J, with 12 bases in the middle. The CDR3 protein is CATLTRDGYTF. The CDR3 region has the DNA TGTGCCACCCTAACTCGGGATGGCTACACCTTC.

CDR3 coding DNA: TGTGCCAGCAGTTACTCAGGTCGCGGGACACAGTTCTTC. Translation: CASSYSGRGTQFF. The gene calls are TRBV6-5 and TRBJ2-1; either TRBD1 or TRBD2 may supply D (6 bases each). The germline V gene encodes CDR1 MNHEY and CDR2 SVGAGI. V gave up 0 bases and J gave up 13 bases, with 13 bases separating them. This CDR3 spans 13 amino acids.